This T cell receptor beta chain stems from a study of T cells in Graves' hyperthyroidism and ophthalmopathy. Study details: It was at initial diagnosis, before any treatment, that peripheral blood was collected. Points from the study as a whole: Blood also carried most thyroid clonotypes expanded above 0.001.

Regarding this clonotype: The target antigen is unknown.

CDR1 is SEHNR, CDR2 FQNEAQ, per germline (reference sequence). Trimming at V came to 5 bases and at J to 3 bases, leaving 3 bases not matched to a gene. The CDR3 covers 15 residues. From RNA transcripts, TCR beta CDR3 regions were amplified. The study used the HTBI primer set for a first-round RT-PCR of the TCR CDR3. TCRdb reprocessed the multiplex PCR reads via MiXCR and lists one record per CDR3 protein. The sample contains 250,000 to 350,000 distinct CDR3 sequences, 22% of which appear only once. The receptor was derived from a man under 40 with Graves' ophthalmopathy. The rearrangement links TRBV7-9 to TRBJ2-7, with 14 bases that match TRBD2. The source material was blood. The CDR3 loop reads CASSTGLAGVYEQYF. The CDR3 DNA follows: TGTGCCAGCAGCACGGGACTAGCGGGAGTCTACGAGCAGTACTTC.